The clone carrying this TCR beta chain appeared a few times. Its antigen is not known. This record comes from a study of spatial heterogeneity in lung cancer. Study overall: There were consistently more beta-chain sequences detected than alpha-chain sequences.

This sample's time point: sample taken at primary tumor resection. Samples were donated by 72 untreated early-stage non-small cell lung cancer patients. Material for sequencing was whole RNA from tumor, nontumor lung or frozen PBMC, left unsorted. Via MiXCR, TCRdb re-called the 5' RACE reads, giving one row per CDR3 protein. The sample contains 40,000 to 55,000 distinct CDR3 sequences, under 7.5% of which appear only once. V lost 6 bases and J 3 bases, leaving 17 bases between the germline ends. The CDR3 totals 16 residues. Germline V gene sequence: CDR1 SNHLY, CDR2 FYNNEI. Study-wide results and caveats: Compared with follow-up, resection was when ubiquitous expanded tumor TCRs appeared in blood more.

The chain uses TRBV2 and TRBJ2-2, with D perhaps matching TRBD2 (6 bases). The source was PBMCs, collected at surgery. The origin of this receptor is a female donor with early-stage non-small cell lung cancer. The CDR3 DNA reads TGTGCCAGCAGGATCCGGGACTTCACCCACACCGGGGAGCTGTTTTTT. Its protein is CASRIRDFTHTGELFF.